The 17 T cell receptor beta chains in this list originate from one sample, sequenced in a study of cytomegalovirus exposure and HLA in healthy donors. The table came from immunoSEQ multiplex PCR; TCRdb's copy has only in-frame clones and leaves some out. This table has roughly 300,000 clones, about nine tenths appearing once. The sample comprised PBMCs. The source of these receptors is a woman in her twenties or thirties in good health and CMV-seropositive.

The CDR3 is CASSTDRLAGEYEQYF. The DNA for the CDR3 is TGTGCCAGCAGCACCGACAGACTAGCGGGGGAGTACGAGCAGTACTTC. The chain links TRBV27 to TRBJ2-7; TRBD2 matches at 12 bases. This CDR3 is built from 16 residues. Losses at the gene ends were 6 bases for V and 4 bases for J; bases not matched to a gene: 10. The V gene's germline CDR1 is MNHEY and CDR2 SMNVEV (reference sequence).

The chain couples TRBV11-1 to TRBJ1-6; D not certain. The CDR3 covers 14 residues. Trimming took 7 bases from V and 0 from J, leaving 7 bases between them. Germline CDR1 SGHAT, CDR2 FQDESV (reference sequence). CDR3 bases: TGTGCCAGCACAACGAGCTCCTATAATTCACCCCTCCACTTT. It yields the protein CASTTSSYNSPLHF.

V usage is TRBV5-1 and J usage is TRBJ2-1; D is uncertain. Germline V lookup: CDR1 SGHRS, CDR2 YFSETQ. With 0 bases removed from V and 4 bases from J, the gap between germline ends came to 8 bases. The CDR3 sequence is 14 residues long. The CDR3 nucleotides are TGCGCCAGCAGCTTGGGCGGCGAATACAATGAGCAGTTCTTC. This translates into CASSLGGEYNEQFF.

CDR3 nucleotide sequence: TGTGCCAGCAGCCAAGATCTACAGGTCGAGCAGTACTTC. This gives the protein CASSQDLQVEQYF. V is TRBV4-2 and J is TRBJ2-7; D may be TRBD1 (5 bases). The germline gives CDR1 LGHNA, CDR2 YNFKEQ. Trimming removed 0 bases from V and 6 bases from J, with 9 bases in between. CDR3 size: 13 residues.

This clone was counted once. This sequence joins TRBV6-5 and TRBJ2-7; maybe TRBD1 (5 bases). V was cut by 2 bases and J by 1 base, with 15 bases left in between. The CDR3 is 16 amino acids. The germline V gene encodes CDR1 MNHEY and CDR2 SVGAGI. CDR3 DNA: TGTGCCAGCAGTTACGCCCTTGTGGCAGGGTCCTACGAGCAGTACTTC. Protein sequence: CASSYALVAGSYEQYF.

This chain joins TRBV29-1 and TRBJ1-1; the match to TRBD1 covers 7 bases. The V gene's germline CDR1 is SQVTM and CDR2 ANQGSEA. V lost 5 bases to trimming and J lost 4 bases; unmatched junction nucleotides: 4. This CDR3 spans 12 amino acids. CDR3 in amino acids: CSVIRGITEAFF. The DNA of the CDR3 is TGCAGCGTTATCAGGGGGATCACTGAAGCTTTCTTT.

V gene TRBV6-1 combines with J gene TRBJ2-7; no definite D call. CDR1 is MNHNS and CDR2 is SASEGT in the germline V gene. The CDR3 runs to 13 residues. Trimming took off 5 bases at V and 6 bases at J, with 14 bases between the two ends. The CDR3, as DNA: TGTGCCAGCAGTTTGGACGTTCCTCTCGAGCAGTACTTC. Its translation: CASSLDVPLEQYF.

The V call is TRBV6-5, the J call TRBJ2-2; no definite D call. V lost 2 bases to trimming and J lost 3 bases, with 4 bases between them. Germline CDR1 reads MNHEY; CDR2 reads SVGAGI. There are 13 residues in the CDR3. The CDR3 DNA reads as TGTGCCAGCAGTTACGAGTACACCGGGGAGCTGTTTTTT. Protein product: CASSYEYTGELFF.

V is TRBV5-6 and J is TRBJ2-7, with TRBD1 matching over 7 bases. This CDR3 spans 13 amino acids. J was trimmed by 6 bases and V by 0 bases; bases with no gene match: 3. Per the germline V gene, CDR1 is SGHDT and CDR2 is YYEEEE. CDR3 in DNA: TGTGCCAGCAGCTTGGGACAGGGTCCCGAGCAGTACTTC. Translated, it gives CASSLGQGPEQYF.

This chain connects TRBV13 to TRBJ1-6; no reliable D call. The ends were cut back, 0 bases at V and 9 bases at J, with 3 bases in the middle. This CDR3 has 12 amino acids. The germline V gene encodes CDR1 PRHDT and CDR2 FYEKMQ (reference sequence). CDR3 region: CASSLGRSPLHF. The CDR3 nucleotides read TGTGCCAGCAGCTTAGGACGTTCACCCCTCCACTTT. Combining the CDR3 with reference TRBV13 and TRBJ1-6 gives the whole variable domain AAGVIQSPRHLIKEKRETATLKCYPIPRHDTVYWYQQGPGQDPQFLISFYEKMQSDKGSIPDRFSAQQFSDYHSELNMSSLELGDSALYFCASSLGRSPLHFGNGTRLTVT.

The chain links TRBV2 to TRBJ1-1; D gene ambiguous. The germline gives CDR1 SNHLY, CDR2 FYNNEI. Deletions cut 7 bases from V and 1 base from J, with 7 bases between. The CDR3 spans 12 residues. The CDR3 protein is CASISGNTEAFF. DNA for the CDR3: TGTGCCAGCATTTCCGGGAACACTGAAGCTTTCTTT.

The J gene is TRBJ2-7, the V gene TRBV2; TRBD2 matches at 7 bases. Unmatched junction bases numbered 12, after V lost 10 bases and J lost 3 bases. The CDR3 has 14 amino acids. From germline, CDR1 is SNHLY and CDR2 FYNNEI. For the CDR3, the DNA is TGTGCCAAAAAATCTAGCGGAGACTACTACGAGCAGTACTTC. This encodes CAKKSSGDYYEQYF.

The rearrangement uses TRBV5-4 and TRBJ1-2; TRBD1 matches 8 bases. This CDR3 is built from 15 residues. Germline V lookup: CDR1 SGHNT, CDR2 YYREEE (reference sequence). Trimming removed 3 bases from V and 2 bases from J; junction bases left unmatched: 6. CDR3 protein: CASSSGQVLNYGYTF. The CDR3, as DNA: TGTGCCAGCAGCTCGGGACAGGTCCTAAACTATGGCTACACCTTC.

The gene calls are TRBV28 and TRBJ1-6, with 7 bases identical to TRBD1. Germline-derived CDR1 and CDR2 are MDHEN and SYDVKM. There are 15 residues in the CDR3. J gave up 9 bases and V 5 bases, and 10 bases lay outside the gene matches. CDR3 DNA sequence: TGTGCCAGCAGTGCTCCGGGACAGCTAGGTTCACCCCTCCACTTT. Residues: CASSAPGQLGSPLHF. Using reference TRBV28 and TRBJ1-6 for the parts outside the CDR3, the full variable domain is DVKVTQSSRYLVKRTGEKVFLECVQDMDHENMFWYRQDPGLGLRLIYFSYDVKMKEKGDIPEGYSVSREKKERFSLILESASTNQTSMYLCASSAPGQLGSPLHFGNGTRLTVT.

This chain connects TRBV12-2 to TRBJ2-5; the DNA was not used to check the table's D call, TRBD1. TRBV12-2 is listed as a pseudogene. The CDR3 has 14 residues. The DNA for the CDR3 is TGTGCAAGTCGCTTAGTACAGGGGAAAGGGACCCAGTACTTC. It is translated as CASRLVQGKGTQYF.

The chain recombines TRBV19 with TRBJ2-2; perhaps TRBD2 as D (6 bases). The CDR3 consists of 14 residues. Trimming took 3 bases from V and 5 from J, leaving 10 bases between them. Per the germline V gene, CDR1 is LNHDA and CDR2 is SQIVND (reference sequence). The CDR3 nucleotides are TGTGCCAGTAGTATTGGTGGAGGGACCGGGGAGCTGTTTTTT. As protein: CASSIGGGTGELFF.

The V and J genes are TRBV5-1 and TRBJ1-3; no clear D. Germline loops: CDR1 SGHRS, CDR2 YFSETQ. Trimming took off 0 bases at V and 0 bases at J, with 10 bases between the two ends. This CDR3 contains 16 residues. In nucleotides, the CDR3 is TGCGCCAGCAGCTTGGTACAGATAAACTCTGGAAACACCATATATTTT. It is translated as CASSLVQINSGNTIYF. Based on the CDR3 plus reference TRBV5-1 and TRBJ1-3, the full variable domain is KAGVTQTPRYLIKTRGQQVTLSCSPISGHRSVSWYQQTPGQGLQFLFEYFSETQRNKGNFPGRFSGRQFSNSRSEMNVSTLELGDSALYLCASSLVQINSGNTIYFGEGSWLTVV.